This T cell receptor beta chain appears in the sequencing data of a study of blood T cells in healthy people across ages. Overall study context: T cells yielded about one barcoded beta molecule per two cells through template switching.

Worth noting for this clonotype: Its matching antigen is unknown.

This CDR3 has 15 amino acids. Looked up from germline, CDR1 is MDHEN and CDR2 is SYDVKM. Donation came from healthy Caucasian individuals in Russia who were aged about 6 to 95. Study results and caveats: Naive T cell percentage showed a strong correlation with TCR beta diversity. The donors' CMV status was not determined, possibly confounding changes in expanded clonotypes.

Then a second PCR, running roughly 7 to 11 cycles, was carried out with a sample-barcoded 5' primer and a J-beta primer mix. TCRdb called the 5' RACE reads again in MiXCR, with one record for every CDR3 protein. In the table there are around 800,000 distinct CDR3 sequences, 20% to 30% of which are singletons. These data were likewise used in another study, on T cells of mothers and their children.

The clonotype comes from a boy younger than 18 in good health. Sequencing was carried out using blood. The V gene is TRBV28, the J gene TRBJ2-5; TRBD2 aligns across 10 bases. The DNA end is more similar to TRBJ2-1, so the J call may be wrong. The chain's CDR3 is CASSRNLAGDNEQFF. The CDR3 coding sequence is TGTGCCAGCAGCCGGAATCTAGCGGGGGACAATGAGCAGTTCTTC.